This T cell receptor (beta chain) appears in the sequencing data of a study of blood T cell repertoires in COVID-19. Study summary: The United States, Italy and Spain supplied acute and convalescent COVID-19 samples. T cells, B-cell-depleted T cells, or PBMCs supplied cDNA or gDNA.

In the original processing: Nucleated cell counts were estimated from reference gene primer amplification. Some clones are missing from TCRdb's copy, which holds only in-frame ones; the method was immunoSEQ multiplex PCR. Clonal size and the V and J genes are those of that table, whereas D and trimming came from the DNA. This table holds fewer than 350,000 clones, around 81% found once. The CDR3 extends over 15 amino acids. V gave up 3 bases and J gave up 10 bases; unmatched junction bases: 10. CDR1 and CDR2 from the germline V gene are LNHDA and SQIVND (reference sequence). This clonotype originated in an older woman with active or convalescent COVID-19. What was sequenced was peripheral blood. This chain links TRBV19 with TRBJ1-3, with 9 bases fitting TRBD1. The CDR3 DNA reads as TGTGCCAGTAGTATCGGGAACAGGGGGCGCGGGACCATATATTTT. Translating it yields CASSIGNRGRGTIYF.